Included here is one T cell receptor (beta chain) sequence, with context. Its antigen is as yet unknown. The sample belongs to a study of T-cell reconstitution after alpha-beta-depleted transplantation in children. Findings and caveats of the study: Newly produced T cells mostly provided counts and TCRbeta diversity after one year, as hyperexpanded clones declined. Some patients' high day-60 TCRbeta diversity was attributed to recipient cells surviving conditioning. Expanded graft clones numbering several hundred reportedly gave rise to alpha-beta T cells about two months after transplant.

CDR1 and CDR2 (germline): LGHNA, YSLEER. Trimming took off 0 bases at V and 5 bases at J, with 8 bases between the two ends. The CDR3 runs 14 residues. It was with unique molecular identifiers that the TCRbeta library was prepared. One entry per CDR3 protein results from TCRdb running MiXCR on the PCR reads. The sample shows some 350,000 distinct CDR3 sequences, 15% to 20% of them seen only once. The sequence derives from a male patient between 2 and 10 years old who had a stem cell transplant for acute lymphoblastic leukemia, so the T cells may come from the graft donor. The starting material was PBMCs, mostly from graft donor cells, obtained 360 days after TCRalphabeta/CD19-depleted stem cell transplant. This sequence joins TRBV4-3 and TRBJ2-1; no clear D gene. Written as DNA, the CDR3 is TGCGCCAGCAGCCAAGATTCCAGCGACAATGAGCAGTTCTTC. Its translation is CASSQDSSDNEQFF.